The rows below give T cell receptor beta chains drawn from one sample of a study of T cell clusters in autoimmune cytopenias. TCRdb processed the multiplex PCR reads again and assigns one entry to each CDR3 protein, with no DNA. The sample includes several thousand distinct CDR3 sequences. The sample was peripheral blood. Source of these receptors: a human donor with an autoimmune cytopenia or autoimmune hepatitis (not recorded which). The CDR3 runs from the conserved cysteine through the conserved F or W. Size is stated for part of the rows, as once, few or many counts, or as a class when the clone is expanded.

CASSLWGSNEKLFF | medium-sized | TRBV12-3/TRBV12-4 | 14 | TRBJ1-4
CASNRQGGSEQYF | medium-sized | TRBV27 | 13 | TRBJ2-7
CASSLDGSNGYTF | NA | TRBV6-5 | 13 | TRBJ1-2
CASSPPSSYNEQFF | NA | TRBV12-3/TRBV12-4 | 14 | TRBJ2-1
CASSFAGTGTSPLHF | NA | TRBV11-2 | 15 | TRBJ1-6
CASSPSGISSDTQYF | medium-sized | TRBV6-2/TRBV6-3 | 15 | TRBJ2-3
CASSIKGFKVEAFF | NA | TRBV19 | 14 | TRBJ1-1
CSVEVTGTSGSRETQYF | medium-sized | TRBV29-1 | 17 | TRBJ2-5
CASSLTSSGDSYNEQFF | medium-sized | TRBV6-5 | 17 | TRBJ2-1
CASSLSGKNTEAFF | NA | TRBV5-1 | 14 | TRBJ1-1
CATGTNPNTEAFF | NA | TRBV5-1 | 13 | TRBJ1-1
CASSIMGARTGSYEQYF | medium-sized | TRBV5-5 | 17 | TRBJ2-7
CASRREGRDYGYTF | NA | TRBV5-6 | 14 | TRBJ1-2
CASSQGQANTIYF | NA | TRBV7-9 | 13 | TRBJ1-3
CATSDQTGGEQPQHF | NA | TRBV24-1 | 15 | TRBJ1-5
CASRGLANEQYF | NA | TRBV6-2/TRBV6-3 | 12 | TRBJ2-7
CASSPWGTEAFF | medium-sized | TRBV19 | 12 | TRBJ1-1
CSLAGTSTDTQYF | NA | TRBV20-1 | 13 | TRBJ2-3
CASSPRQGANSGNTIYF | NA | TRBV18 | 17 | TRBJ1-3
CSARDPRGADTQYF | NA | TRBV20-1 | 14 | TRBJ2-3
CASSPLPTQGAVNSPLHF | NA | TRBV18 | 18 | TRBJ1-6
CASSWTSGGRTDTQYF | NA | TRBV7-9 | 16 | TRBJ2-3
CASSLGLESMGEQFF | NA | TRBV7-2 | 15 | TRBJ2-1
CASSRDRGFMNTEAFF | NA | TRBV13 | 16 | TRBJ1-1
CASSLAGGRDTQYF | medium-sized | TRBV7-6 | 14 | TRBJ2-3
CASSYRDRGHEKLFF | medium-sized | TRBV6-5 | 15 | TRBJ1-4
CASSYRGSVTDTQYF | medium-sized | TRBV6-5 | 15 | TRBJ2-3
CAISESGRQGADGYTF | NA | TRBV10-3 | 16 | TRBJ1-2
CASSIDKGTVKVSEQFF | medium-sized | TRBV19 | 17 | TRBJ2-1